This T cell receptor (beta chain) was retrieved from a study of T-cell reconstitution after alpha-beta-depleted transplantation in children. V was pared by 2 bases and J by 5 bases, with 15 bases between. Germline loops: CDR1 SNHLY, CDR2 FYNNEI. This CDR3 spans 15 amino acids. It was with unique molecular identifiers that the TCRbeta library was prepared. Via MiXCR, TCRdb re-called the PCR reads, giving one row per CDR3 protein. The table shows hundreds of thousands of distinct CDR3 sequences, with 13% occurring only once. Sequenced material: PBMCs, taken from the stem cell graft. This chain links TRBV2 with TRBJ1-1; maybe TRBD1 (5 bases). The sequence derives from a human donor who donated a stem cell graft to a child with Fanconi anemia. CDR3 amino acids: CASSEILGLRTEAFF. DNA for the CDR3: TGTGCCAGCAGTGAAATATTGGGGCTAAGAACTGAAGCTTTCTTT.